The T cell receptor (beta chain) under discussion was sequenced for a study of shared clonotypes between healthy human individuals. A word on this clone: Its antigen is not identified.

Investigators spread the genomic DNA of each subset evenly over several immunoSEQ plates. The assay was immunoSEQ multiplex PCR, and TCRdb's table has in-frame clones only and misses some. The sample includes around 2,000,000 clones, about 95% of them seen just once. Study observations and caveats: Sequencing of the sorted subsets was shown by rarefaction to be incomplete despite large depth.

Terminally differentiated effector memory CD45RA+ cells were excluded by CCR7 positive selection of CD45RO-negative cells. The donors were adults (healthy and HIV-negative) with no recent acute infections or vaccinations. The CDR3 covers 16 residues. Germline-derived CDR1 and CDR2 are SGDLS and YYNGEE. Unmatched junction bases numbered 8, after V lost 3 bases and J lost 6 bases. The sequencing input was naive CD8+ T cells sorted from blood. The J gene is TRBJ2-2, the V gene TRBV9, with 10 bases lining up with TRBD2. The receptor comes from a young man in good health. The CDR3 reads CASSEGPGLAPGELFF. In DNA, the CDR3 is TGTGCCAGCAGCGAGGGGCCGGGACTAGCGCCCGGGGAGCTGTTTTTT.